This T cell receptor (beta chain) was captured by sequencing in a study of cytomegalovirus exposure and HLA in healthy donors. This clone appeared a single time. PCR was performed using 60 Vbeta and 13 Jbeta primers. Measured with immunoSEQ multiplex PCR; TCRdb has only the in-frame clones, and not every one. The repertoire holds 110,000 or so clones, around three quarters seen once, with around 4.9% in the top ten. CDR1 is LGHNA and CDR2 is YSLEER in the germline V gene. This CDR3 region has 15 residues. V was cut by 0 bases and J by 6 bases, with 12 bases left in between. V gene TRBV4-3 combines with J gene TRBJ2-1; no reliable D call. This clonotype was obtained from a man aged 50-60 years in good health and CMV-seropositive. The specimen sequenced was PBMCs. The CDR3 spells CASSQEGLGSNEQFF. The CDR3 DNA follows: TGCGCCAGCAGCCAAGAAGGTCTAGGAAGCAATGAGCAGTTCTTC.